The 9 T cell receptor beta chains presented below share a single source sample, sequenced in a study of blood T cell repertoires in COVID-19. Here immunoSEQ multiplex PCR was the method, and the copy in TCRdb shows in-frame clones only, minus some. The sample lists around 85,000 clones; more than 70% were seen once. The sequencing input was peripheral blood. The receptors stem from a man in his fifties or sixties with active COVID-19.

The chain is built from TRBV9 and TRBJ2-2; 9 bases map to TRBD2. The CDR3 length is 15 residues. Trimming took 6 bases from V and 1 from J; bases not matched to a gene: 4. CDR1 and CDR2 from the germline V gene are SGDLS and YYNGEE. DNA for the CDR3: TGTGCCAGCAACCCTAGCGGGAAGAACACCGGGGAGCTGTTTTTT. Translating gives CASNPSGKNTGELFF.

The chain uses TRBV28 and TRBJ1-5; 9 positions match TRBD1. With V trimmed by 5 bases and J by 3 bases, 5 bases remained unmatched. Germline CDR1 and CDR2: MDHEN and SYDVKM. The CDR3 sequence is 15 residues long. DNA for the CDR3: TGTGCCAGCAGTGCCGACAGGGGGGCCAATCAGCCCCAGCATTTT. It is translated as CASSADRGANQPQHF. The whole variable domain, remainder taken from reference TRBV28 and TRBJ1-5, is DVKVTQSSRYLVKRTGEKVFLECVQDMDHENMFWYRQDPGLGLRLIYFSYDVKMKEKGDIPEGYSVSREKKERFSLILESASTNQTSMYLCASSADRGANQPQHFGDGTRLSIL.

The chain links TRBV5-4 to TRBJ2-1; D unresolved. The V gene lost 0 bases and the J gene lost 5 bases, with 15 bases spanning the gap. From germline, CDR1 is SGHNT and CDR2 YYREEE (reference sequence). CDR3 size: 16 residues. The CDR3 loop reads CASSLDRQAANNEQFF. The CDR3, as DNA: TGTGCCAGCAGCTTGGATCGGCAGGCAGCTAACAATGAGCAGTTCTTC.

The chain links TRBV28 to TRBJ2-5; tentatively, D is TRBD2 (5 bases). The V end lost 6 bases, the J end lost 5 bases, and 16 bases lay between the germline ends. This CDR3 has 14 amino acids. Germline V CDR1 and CDR2: MDHEN, SYDVKM. In nucleotides, the CDR3 is TGTGCCAGCAGCCTACCTTTGGGAGTGGAGACCCAGTACTTC. Residues: CASSLPLGVETQYF. Variable domain in full (rest from reference TRBV28 and TRBJ2-5): DVKVTQSSRYLVKRTGEKVFLECVQDMDHENMFWYRQDPGLGLRLIYFSYDVKMKEKGDIPEGYSVSREKKERFSLILESASTNQTSMYLCASSLPLGVETQYFGPGTRLLVL.

In DNA form, the CDR3 reads TGCGCCAGCAGCTTGGTGACCCCCACCCAGGGTCTTAATGAAAAACTGTTTTTT. It encodes CASSLVTPTQGLNEKLFF. This chain uses TRBV5-1 with TRBJ1-4, with TRBD1 as a possible D gene (5 bases). Germline assignment: CDR1 SGHRS and CDR2 YFSETQ. CDR3 length: 18 amino acids. Trimming left V 0 bases short and J 4 bases short, with 19 bases between.

The gene calls are TRBV6-2 or TRBV6-3 and TRBJ2-1; 7 nucleotides match TRBD2. Germline values: CDR1 MNHEY, CDR2 SVGEGT. The CDR3 is 15 amino acids. V lost 3 bases and J lost 3; bases outside the gene matches: 5. The CDR3 here is CASSYGGGFYNEQFF. The CDR3, as DNA: TGTGCCAGCAGTTATGGGGGAGGGTTCTACAATGAGCAGTTCTTC.

The rearrangement uses TRBV10-3 and TRBJ1-1, with D hard to call. Looked up from germline, CDR1 is ENHRY and CDR2 is SYGVKD. V lost 6 bases and J 1 base, leaving 12 bases between the germline ends. This CDR3 spans 14 amino acids. DNA for the CDR3: TGTGCCATCAGGGCAGACACGAGGAACACTGAAGCTTTCTTT. The encoded protein is CAIRADTRNTEAFF.

The chain is built from TRBV4-3 and TRBJ2-1; 11 bases line up with TRBD2. The CDR3 consists of 16 residues. Germline CDR1 is LGHNA and CDR2 is YSLEER. With 4 bases clipped from V and 10 bases from J, the junction kept 12 bases outside the gene matches. CDR3 sequence: CASSPGTSGTGGEQFF. The CDR3 DNA reads as TGCGCCAGCAGCCCGGGGACTAGCGGAACCGGGGGGGAGCAGTTCTTC.

The sample holds one count of this clone. The genes are TRBV27 and TRBJ2-3, with 14 bases aligning to TRBD2. The length of the CDR3 is 15 residues. CDR1 and CDR2 from the germline V gene are MNHEY and SMNVEV (reference sequence). The trim removed 5 bases at V and 8 bases at J, leaving 6 bases unmatched. The CDR3 is CASSLTSGGATTQYF. The DNA of the CDR3 is TGTGCCAGCAGTCTGACTAGCGGGGGGGCTACTACGCAGTATTTT.